The 12 T cell receptor beta chains given below trace back to one sample, sequenced in a study of T cell clusters in autoimmune cytopenias. Each sample's input was around 250 ng genomic DNA, some 38,000 genome equivalents. TRB was amplified by touch-down multiplex PCR, primer pools A and B combined. For each CDR3 protein, TCRdb gives one entry from its re-call of the multiplex PCR reads, without DNA. This listing includes around 7,100 distinct CDR3 sequences. In addition, the sample was reused for a study of T cell repertoires in aging, cancer and after chemotherapy.

Input material: peripheral blood. Source of these receptors: a human donor in good health.

The genes are TRBV19 and TRBJ2-6; TCRdb outputs TRBD1, but without DNA this stays unchecked. The CDR3 spans 18 residues. Germline V gives CDR1 LNHDA, CDR2 SQIVND (reference sequence). The CDR3 loop is CASSIGWAGGGGANVLTF.

J is TRBJ1-1 and V is TRBV19; the D call of TRBD1 rests on TCRdb alone, since no DNA is present to check it. The V gene's germline CDR1 is LNHDA and CDR2 SQIVND (reference sequence). The CDR3 has 14 amino acids. The CDR3 spells CASVTGYSNTEAFF.

Frequency places this clonotype as medium-sized. CDR3 sequence: CASGRGPGDTQYF. The chain has TRBV19 and TRBJ2-3; absent DNA, TCRdb's TRBD1 call cannot be checked. The CDR3 loop spans 13 amino acids. CDR1 and CDR2 from the germline V gene are LNHDA and SQIVND (reference sequence).

V gene TRBV27 combines with J gene TRBJ2-1; checking the TCRdb D call of TRBD2 is not possible without DNA. Per germline, CDR1 MNHEY and CDR2 SMNVEV (reference sequence). There are 17 residues in the CDR3. CDR3 amino acids: CASSFGRGSITAGEQFF.

CDR3 protein: CASRRLQGQSVNSPLHF. V gene TRBV6-5 combines with J gene TRBJ1-6; TCRdb's D gene call, TRBD1, goes unchecked for lack of DNA. CDR3 length equals 17 residues. Germline CDR1 and CDR2: MNHEY and SVGAGI.

The gene calls are TRBV6-5 and TRBJ1-6. This CDR3 spans 15 amino acids. Germline loops: CDR1 MNHEY, CDR2 SVGAGI. CDR3: CASNTRSSYNSPLHF.

The V call is TRBV18, the J call TRBJ1-2. This CDR3 has 12 residues. Germline CDR1 and CDR2: KGHSH and LQKENI. This chain's CDR3 is CASSPWAEGYTF.

In terms of frequency, this clonotype is medium-sized. The chain uses TRBV19 and TRBJ1-1; TCRdb selects TRBD1, and the lack of DNA leaves this call unchecked. Germline CDR1 and CDR2: LNHDA and SQIVND (reference sequence). This CDR3 is built from 14 residues. The CDR3 reads CASSPGLRGTEAFF.

The chain has TRBV7-6 and TRBJ2-1; TCRdb calls TRBD1, which cannot be checked without DNA. Germline V gene lookup returns CDR1 SGHVS and CDR2 FNYEAQ. This CDR3 spans 14 amino acids. The CDR3 sequence is CASSLAPGVNEQFF.

The chain has TRBV13 and TRBJ2-1; TCRdb designates TRBD2, a call that cannot be tested without DNA. The CDR3 has 16 residues. Germline V gene lookup returns CDR1 PRHDT and CDR2 FYEKMQ (reference sequence). The CDR3 loop reads CASSPTSGYSYNEQFF.

The chain uses TRBV6-6 and TRBJ2-7. Germline CDR1 reads MNHNY; CDR2 reads SVGAGI (reference sequence). This CDR3 region has 13 residues. The CDR3 region is CASSSPAVYEQYF.

This CDR3 is CAAGTWRRVSEAFF. V usage is TRBV6-2 or TRBV6-3 and J usage is TRBJ1-1. This CDR3 spans 14 amino acids. Germline V gene sequence: CDR1 MNHEY, CDR2 SVGEGT.